The 31 T cell receptor beta chains listed next were all sequenced from one sample in a study of blood T cells in healthy people across ages. A second PCR of 7 to 11 cycles used a sample-barcoded 5' primer and a J-beta primer mix. TCRdb re-called the 5' RACE reads through MiXCR, storing one row per CDR3 protein. The sample has about 730,000 distinct CDR3 sequences; around 46% are singletons. Sequencing was carried out using blood. These receptors were taken from a woman aged 55 to 70 in good health.

A word on this clonotype: Just one base apart from a much larger clone, this may be a read error. The chain is built from TRBV6-2 or TRBV6-3 and TRBJ2-7; D unresolved. Germline CDR1 reads MNHEY; CDR2 reads SVGEGT. The CDR3 runs to 12 residues. The V end was cut by 4 bases, the J end by 5 bases, with 9 bases between. Here the CDR3 DNA reads TGTGCCAGCAGTTCGGACGCCGACGAGCAGTACTTC. It codes for CASSSDADEQYF.

The CDR3 DNA reads as TGTGCCAGCACCCCGTCGGGTCCTCACCAAGAGACCCAGTACTTC. Translation gives CASTPSGPHQETQYF. V usage is TRBV28 and J usage is TRBJ2-5; D remains unclear. The CDR3 has 15 residues. V lost 7 bases and J lost 0, with 15 bases in between. CDR1 and CDR2 from the germline V gene are MDHEN and SYDVKM. Supplemented by reference TRBV28 and TRBJ2-5, the full variable domain reads DVKVTQSSRYLVKRTGEKVFLECVQDMDHENMFWYRQDPGLGLRLIYFSYDVKMKEKGDIPEGYSVSREKKERFSLILESASTNQTSMYLCASTPSGPHQETQYFGPGTRLLVL.

The chain carries TRBV20-1 and TRBJ2-3; the D call may be TRBD1 or TRBD2 (7 bases each). Germline lookup yields CDR1 DFQATT and CDR2 SNEGSKA (reference sequence). V was clipped by 2 bases and J by 1 base, with 13 bases between them. CDR3 length equals 15 residues. CDR3 nucleotide sequence: TGCAGTGCTAGAATACAGGGGAGGGGCACAGATACGCAGTATTTT. It translates to CSARIQGRGTDTQYF.

This clonotype appeared many times. This chain uses TRBV12-3 or TRBV12-4 with TRBJ2-1, with a tentative D call TRBD2 (6 bases). V lost 7 bases to trimming and J lost 5 bases, with 15 bases between them. The CDR3 is made up of 14 amino acids. DNA of the CDR3: TGTGCCAGCACCCCACGGGACTCGAACAATGAGCAGTTCTTC. Its translation: CASTPRDSNNEQFF.

In this sample, this clonotype turned up a few times. This rearrangement joins TRBV4-3 to TRBJ1-6, with D perhaps TRBD1 (6 bases). The CDR3 is 15 amino acids. The V and J ends lost 1 base and 6 bases respectively, with 10 bases between them. Germline V CDR1 and CDR2: LGHNA, YSLEER. For the CDR3, the DNA is TGCGCCAGCAGCCAAGTACAGGGACCTAATTCACCCCTCCACTTT. This translates into CASSQVQGPNSPLHF.

This clonotype was picked up a small number of times. J is TRBJ1-1 and V is TRBV12-3 or TRBV12-4; D gene ambiguous. Trimming stripped 6 bases from V and 11 bases from J, with 13 bases between. CDR3 size: 11 residues. CDR3 residues: CASSTVTEAFF. CDR3 sequence (DNA): TGTGCCAGCAGCACAGTCACAGAGGCTTTCTTT.

The chain carries TRBV9 and TRBJ1-6, with 11 bases that match TRBD1. The V and J ends lost 4 bases and 9 bases, in that order; junction bases with no gene match: 12. Germline values: CDR1 SGDLS, CDR2 YYNGEE. The CDR3 loop spans 17 amino acids. The CDR3 reads CASSSTRDRGYGSPLHF. The CDR3 DNA follows: TGTGCCAGCAGCTCAACACGGGACAGGGGGTACGGTTCACCCCTCCACTTT.

The V and J genes are TRBV12-3 or TRBV12-4 and TRBJ2-6; the match to TRBD1 covers 7 bases. The CDR3 is 17 residues long. V was pared by 4 bases and J by 2 bases, with 8 bases of the junction left unmatched. CDR3 loop: CASSSGQTPPGANVLTF. The CDR3 DNA follows: TGTGCCAGCAGTTCGGGACAGACTCCTCCTGGGGCCAACGTCCTGACTTTC.

V and J are TRBV2 and TRBJ2-4; 12 bases map to TRBD1. V trimming: 3 bases; J trimming: 0 bases; junction bases outside the gene matches: 6. CDR3 length equals 18 residues. The germline gives CDR1 SNHLY, CDR2 FYNNEI. The CDR3 here is CASSDPGQGARAKNIQYF. CDR3 DNA: TGTGCCAGCAGTGATCCGGGACAGGGGGCTAGAGCCAAAAACATTCAGTACTTC.

The sample holds a few counts of this clonotype. The chain is built from TRBV9 and TRBJ2-3; TRBD1 aligns across 7 bases. Trimming removed 3 bases from V and 5 bases from J; junction bases left unmatched: 6. The CDR3 is 14 residues long. Per germline, CDR1 SGDLS and CDR2 YYNGEE. The CDR3 region is CASSETGQGDTQYF. The CDR3 DNA is TGTGCCAGCAGCGAGACAGGGCAGGGAGATACGCAGTATTTT. The variable domain in full, completed from reference TRBV9 and TRBJ2-3, reads DSGVTQTPKHLITATGQRVTLRCSPRSGDLSVYWYQQSLDQGLQFLIQYYNGEERAKGNILERFSAQQFPDLHSELNLSSLELGDSALYFCASSETGQGDTQYFGPGTRLTVL.

The chain joins TRBV4-2 to TRBJ1-4, with D maybe TRBD1 (6 bases). The CDR3 loop spans 16 amino acids. The germline gives CDR1 LGHNA, CDR2 YNFKEQ. V was cut by 4 bases and J by 8 bases, with 20 bases left in between. CDR3 sequence reads: CASSPEVGAMQEKLFF. The CDR3 DNA reads as TGTGCCAGCAGCCCTGAAGTGGGGGCTATGCAGGAAAAACTGTTTTTT.

The chain combines TRBV10-3 with TRBJ2-7; the match to TRBD1 covers 8 bases. Germline lookup yields CDR1 ENHRY and CDR2 SYGVKD. V was pared by 7 bases and J by 5 bases, with 13 bases of the junction left unmatched. The CDR3 runs to 15 residues. The CDR3 region is CAITDGTGGTHEQYF. Written as DNA, the CDR3 is TGTGCCATCACCGACGGGACAGGCGGTACCCACGAGCAGTACTTC.

At least ten counts were recorded for this clonotype. The chain is built from TRBV4-2 and TRBJ2-5, with TRBD2 identical over 12 bases. The ends lost 0 bases at V and 1 base at J; junction bases unmatched: 3. The CDR3 is 17 amino acids. In germline, CDR1 is LGHNA, CDR2 YNFKEQ. CDR3 region: CASSQELAGGPQETQYF. The CDR3 nucleotides are TGTGCCAGCAGCCAAGAGCTAGCGGGAGGGCCCCAAGAGACCCAGTACTTC.

This clonotype was observed a single time. The chain employs TRBV20-1 and TRBJ2-1, with D tentatively TRBD2 (5 bases). CDR3 length equals 14 residues. The germline V gene encodes CDR1 DFQATT and CDR2 SNEGSKA (reference sequence). V lost 4 bases and J lost 5, with 15 bases in between. The CDR3 sequence is CSANSWEQDNEQFF. For the CDR3, the DNA is TGCAGTGCTAATTCCTGGGAGCAGGACAATGAGCAGTTCTTC.

The chain employs TRBV7-2 and TRBJ2-1; no reliable D call. The V end lost 2 bases, the J end lost 13 bases, and 18 bases lay between the germline ends. This CDR3 contains 14 residues. Germline-derived CDR1 and CDR2 are SGHTA and FQGNSA. The CDR3, as DNA: TGTGCCAGCAGCTTATTCGTACCAGCAGAGACCCAGTTCTTC. It translates to CASSLFVPAETQFF. The full variable domain, with the rest looked up from reference TRBV7-2 and TRBJ2-1, is GAGVSQSPSNKVTEKGKDVELRCDPISGHTALYWYRQSLGQGLEFLIYFQGNSAPDKSGLPSDRFSAERTGGSVSTLTIQRTQQEDSAVYLCASSLFVPAETQFFGPGTRLTVL.

At least ten counts were recorded for this clonotype. The chain uses TRBV5-1 and TRBJ2-3, with 11 bases that match TRBD2. CDR1 and CDR2 (germline): SGHRS, YFSETQ. The CDR3 spans 17 residues. The junction had 9 bases not matched to a gene; V was cut back by 2 bases and J by 4 bases. The CDR3 DNA sequence: TGCGCCAGCAGCTTCAAATTTAGCGGGGGGGCCCCAGATACGCAGTATTTT. Encoded protein: CASSFKFSGGAPDTQYF. The whole variable domain, filled in from reference TRBV5-1 and TRBJ2-3, reads KAGVTQTPRYLIKTRGQQVTLSCSPISGHRSVSWYQQTPGQGLQFLFEYFSETQRNKGNFPGRFSGRQFSNSRSEMNVSTLELGDSALYLCASSFKFSGGAPDTQYFGPGTRLTVL.

This clonotype was counted between two and nine times. The gene calls are TRBV20-1 and TRBJ2-1, with TRBD2 identical over 10 bases. The CDR3 has 14 residues. Germline loops: CDR1 DFQATT, CDR2 SNEGSKA (reference sequence). V shed 0 bases and J 6 bases; nucleotides not matched to a gene: 2. The CDR3 reads CSARETSGRNEQFF. DNA for the CDR3: TGCAGTGCTAGAGAGACTAGCGGGCGCAATGAGCAGTTCTTC.

This clonotype was recorded at least ten times. J is TRBJ1-6 and V is TRBV5-1; 7 bases match TRBD1. V lost 2 bases and J lost 7; bases outside the gene matches: 6. This CDR3 has 15 residues. The germline gives CDR1 SGHRS, CDR2 YFSETQ. The CDR3, as DNA: TGCGCCAGCAGCTTCCAAGGGGGCGAAAATTCACCCCTCCACTTT. This encodes CASSFQGGENSPLHF.

The genes are TRBV15 and TRBJ2-4; a weak D match, TRBD1 (6 bases). The closer fit of TRBJ2-7 to the DNA end suggests the J call may be wrong. This CDR3 has 14 residues. Germline lookup yields CDR1 LNHNV and CDR2 YYDKDF (reference sequence). CDR3 nucleotide sequence: TGTGCCACCAGCAGAGGGGCCAGGGGCTACGAGCAGTACTTC. Its protein is CATSRGARGYEQYF.

For this clonotype: A junction boundary mismatches the germline segment, possibly from a read error. This chain uses TRBV3-1 with TRBJ2-1; D is tentatively TRBD1 or TRBD2 (5 bases each). Per germline, CDR1 LGHDT and CDR2 YNNKEL (reference sequence). This CDR3 region has 14 residues. The CDR3 region has the DNA TGTGCCAACAGCCAACCGGGACGGACCTCGGAGCAGTTCTTC. Protein product: CANSQPGRTSEQFF.

The chain joins TRBV20-1 to TRBJ2-3, with D possibly TRBD1 on 5 matching bases. CDR1 is DFQATT, CDR2 SNEGSKA, per germline (reference sequence). The length of the CDR3 is 19 residues. The V end lost 1 base, the J end lost 2 bases, and 25 bases lay between the germline ends. The CDR3 region is CSARGRSRRVGEFTDTQYF. CDR3 bases: TGCAGTGCTAGAGGACGGTCGAGAAGGGTAGGGGAATTCACAGATACGCAGTATTTT.

The chain's CDR3 is CASSRLSGQGHYTF. The CDR3 nucleotides read TGTGCCAGCAGTCGTTTAAGTGGGCAGGGGCACTACACCTTC. The chain combines TRBV7-3 with TRBJ1-2; tentatively, D is TRBD1 (6 bases). Trimming left V 6 bases short and J 10 bases short, with 21 bases between. The CDR3 is 14 amino acids. CDR1 and CDR2 from the germline V gene are SGHTA and FQGTGA.

Notes on this clonotype: Mismatch with germline at one junction end may stem from a read error. The J gene is TRBJ2-5, the V gene TRBV4-2; perhaps D is TRBD1 or TRBD2 (5 bases each). CDR3 size: 15 residues. CDR1 LGHNA and CDR2 YNFKEQ come from the germline V gene. The CDR3 DNA follows: TGTGCCAGTAGCCAACAGGCAACGGGGCAAGAGACCCAGTACTTC. Residues: CASSQQATGQETQYF.

At least ten counts were recorded for this clonotype. The chain couples TRBV7-2 to TRBJ2-7; the D gene is possibly TRBD2 (5 bases). The germline gives CDR1 SGHTA, CDR2 FQGNSA. There are 17 residues in the CDR3. Trimming left V 1 base short and J 0 bases short, with 16 bases between. The CDR3 sequence: CASSLEPGGLSSYEQYF. In DNA, the CDR3 is TGTGCCAGCAGCTTAGAACCCGGAGGACTGAGCTCCTACGAGCAGTACTTC.

The rearrangement uses TRBV10-3 and TRBJ1-4; a possible D gene is TRBD1 (5 bases). The V end was cut by 10 bases, the J end by 1 base, with 22 bases between. Germline CDR1 is ENHRY and CDR2 is SYGVKD. The CDR3 has 17 residues. The CDR3 region has the DNA TGTGCCACACAACGAGCCACAGGCGACCAAACTAATGAAAAACTGTTTTTT. Its protein is CATQRATGDQTNEKLFF.

The chain joins TRBV4-3 to TRBJ2-3; D gene unclear. Germline V gene sequence: CDR1 LGHNA, CDR2 YSLEER. The CDR3 runs 13 residues. Trimming took off 5 bases at V and 3 bases at J, with 9 bases between the two ends. The CDR3 is CASSMGVTDTQYF. As DNA, the CDR3 is TGCGCCAGCAGCATGGGCGTTACAGATACGCAGTATTTT.

The chain recombines TRBV20-1 with TRBJ2-5; 7 bases map to TRBD2. V shed 1 base, J shed 2 bases, and the junction held 4 bases outside the gene matches. The CDR3 spans 14 residues. Per germline, CDR1 DFQATT and CDR2 SNEGSKA (reference sequence). CDR3 DNA: TGCAGTGCTAGAGCCCCTAGCGGACAAGAGACCCAGTACTTC. Residues: CSARAPSGQETQYF.

This chain joins TRBV6-1 and TRBJ2-7, with 7 bases matching TRBD1. From germline, CDR1 is MNHNS and CDR2 SASEGT. J gave up 5 bases and V 4 bases, and 14 bases lay outside the gene matches. CDR3 length equals 16 residues. For the CDR3, the DNA is TGTGCCAGCAGTGCATCCGGGACAGCCTCAGTAGACGAGCAGTACTTC. It specifies CASSASGTASVDEQYF.

The V gene is TRBV6-5, the J gene TRBJ2-1; the match to TRBD2 covers 8 bases. Germline V CDR1 and CDR2: MNHEY, SVGAGI. Unmatched junction bases numbered 7, after V lost 2 bases and J lost 7 bases. This CDR3 has 15 amino acids. CDR3 bases: TGTGCCAGCAGTTACGCTACGGGACTAGGGAATGAGCAGTTCTTC. It translates to CASSYATGLGNEQFF.

V gene TRBV7-2 combines with J gene TRBJ1-1; no clear D. V dropped 4 bases and J dropped 5 bases, with 8 bases sitting between them. This CDR3 spans 12 amino acids. Germline loops: CDR1 SGHTA, CDR2 FQGNSA. CDR3 loop: CASSYTWTEAFF. DNA for the CDR3: TGTGCCAGCAGCTATACATGGACTGAAGCTTTCTTT. The full variable domain, in which reference TRBV7-2 and TRBJ1-1 provide the parts outside the CDR3, is GAGVSQSPSNKVTEKGKDVELRCDPISGHTALYWYRQSLGQGLEFLIYFQGNSAPDKSGLPSDRFSAERTGGSVSTLTIQRTQQEDSAVYLCASSYTWTEAFFGQGTRLTVV.

This clonotype was seen ten or more times. The gene calls are TRBV28 and TRBJ2-1; tentatively, D is TRBD1 (5 bases). Per germline, CDR1 MDHEN and CDR2 SYDVKM. CDR3 length: 16 residues. V was trimmed by 5 bases and J by 6 bases, leaving 20 bases between them. The CDR3 DNA sequence: TGTGCCAGCAGTACCCAGGGTTCCGGAACCCCCAATGAGCAGTTCTTC. This sequence encodes CASSTQGSGTPNEQFF.